The next 14 T cell receptor beta chains were all read from a single sample in a study of radiotherapy plus CTLA-4 blockade in lung cancer. Method: immunoSEQ multiplex PCR; TCRdb's copy keeps in-frame clones and lacks some. The data hold around 50,000 clones, with 75% to 90% observed a single time. The sample in question was peripheral blood, obtained from a patient treated with radiotherapy plus ipilimumab. The origin of the receptors is a human donor with non-small cell lung cancer that progressed on radiotherapy plus ipilimumab. Some clones in this sample may be carry-over from other donors' samples.

The rearrangement joins TRBV19 to TRBJ1-5; perhaps TRBD1 as D (6 bases). Germline CDR1 is LNHDA and CDR2 is SQIVND (reference sequence). V was trimmed by 3 bases and J by 6 bases, leaving 15 bases between them. CDR3 length: 15 amino acids. The CDR3 loop reads CASSIQGYSGQPQHF. The DNA for the CDR3 is TGTGCCAGTAGTATCCAGGGGTATTCGGGTCAGCCCCAGCATTTT.

The chain joins TRBV5-1 to TRBJ2-1; 9 positions agree with TRBD1. Unmatched junction bases numbered 3, after V lost 1 base and J lost 4 bases. CDR1 is SGHRS and CDR2 is YFSETQ in the germline V gene. The CDR3 is 15 residues long. The CDR3 spells CASSLSGTGYNEQFF. The CDR3 nucleotides are TGCGCCAGCAGCTTGTCAGGGACAGGGTACAATGAGCAGTTCTTC.

The chain combines TRBV27 with TRBJ1-1, with D possibly matching TRBD1 (5 bases). Germline-derived CDR1 and CDR2 are MNHEY and SMNVEV (reference sequence). The CDR3 sequence is 15 residues long. Trimming took off 2 bases at V and 4 bases at J, with 14 bases between the two ends. In DNA form, the CDR3 reads TGTGCCAGCAGTTTAGAGCCCGGGGGAGGCACTGAAGCTTTCTTT. Translation gives CASSLEPGGGTEAFF.

This chain uses TRBV25-1 with TRBJ2-7; D unclear. The V end was cut by 2 bases, the J end by 4 bases, with 9 bases between. The germline gives CDR1 MGHDK, CDR2 SYGVNS. The CDR3 has 13 amino acids. The CDR3, as DNA: TGTGCCAGCAGTGAAGGAGAACTTTACGAGCAGTACTTC. Protein sequence: CASSEGELYEQYF.

The V and J genes are TRBV9 and TRBJ1-6; D is uncertain. The germline V gene has CDR1 SGDLS and CDR2 YYNGEE. Trimming removed 5 bases from V and 3 bases from J, with 9 bases in between. CDR3 size: 14 residues. DNA of the CDR3: TGTGCCAGCAGGAAGGAGGGCTATAATTCACCCCTCCACTTT. Amino acid sequence: CASRKEGYNSPLHF.

The V gene is TRBV7-8, the J gene TRBJ1-5, with D uncertain. The germline CDR1 and CDR2 sequences are SGHVS and FQNEAQ. This CDR3 has 14 amino acids. V shed 3 bases and J shed 1 base, with 7 bases lying between them. The CDR3 sequence is CASSFLGSNQPQHF. The DNA of the CDR3 is TGTGCCAGCAGCTTTCTTGGCAGCAATCAGCCCCAGCATTTT.

This rearrangement joins TRBV5-1 to TRBJ2-7; D is perhaps TRBD1 (6 bases). The V end was cut by 2 bases, the J end by 3 bases, with 18 bases between. The germline V gene has CDR1 SGHRS and CDR2 YFSETQ. CDR3 size: 16 residues. In DNA, the CDR3 is TGCGCCAGCAGCTTCCTGGGGGCGGGTCAAAACTACGAGCAGTACTTC. Amino acids: CASSFLGAGQNYEQYF.

V gene TRBV6-5 combines with J gene TRBJ2-3, with TRBD1 identical over 8 bases. V trimming: 10 bases; J trimming: 1 base; junction bases outside the gene matches: 10. The CDR3 has 15 amino acids. Germline V gives CDR1 MNHEY, CDR2 SVGAGI. CDR3 sequence: CATMDWGQGTDTQYF. The DNA of the CDR3 is TGTGCCACCATGGATTGGGGACAGGGCACAGATACGCAGTATTTT.

V usage is TRBV12-5 and J usage is TRBJ2-1, with 12 nucleotides matching TRBD1. The trim removed 6 bases at V and 6 bases at J, leaving 9 bases unmatched. Germline CDR1 reads LGHNT; CDR2 reads FRNRAP. This CDR3 has 16 residues. The CDR3 sequence is CASGTGTGGFSNEQFF. The CDR3 DNA reads as TGTGCTAGTGGGACCGGGACAGGGGGCTTTAGCAATGAGCAGTTCTTC.

The chain couples TRBV2 to TRBJ2-7; TRBD2 aligns across 7 bases. The CDR3 covers 14 residues. Germline V lookup: CDR1 SNHLY, CDR2 FYNNEI. The V and J ends lost 2 bases and 1 base, in that order; junction bases with no gene match: 2. CDR3 coding DNA: TGTGCCAGCAGTGAAACTAGCGAATCCTACGAGCAGTACTTC. Translating it yields CASSETSESYEQYF.

The chain recombines TRBV11-2 with TRBJ2-3; D may be TRBD2 (5 bases). The V gene lost 2 bases and the J gene lost 1 base, with 19 bases spanning the gap. Germline V gene lookup returns CDR1 SGHAT and CDR2 FQNNGV. This CDR3 comprises 18 residues. CDR3: CASSLWSATGVGTDTQYF. For the CDR3, the DNA is TGTGCCAGCAGCTTATGGTCCGCCACCGGGGTGGGCACAGATACGCAGTATTTT.

This clone was recorded once. The J gene is TRBJ2-3, the V gene TRBV29-1; D is undetermined. This CDR3 has 13 amino acids. CDR1 and CDR2 from the germline V gene are SQVTM and ANQGSEA. Trimming stripped 4 bases from V and 2 bases from J, with 10 bases between. The CDR3 spells CSVGWSVTDTQYF. The CDR3 DNA sequence: TGCAGCGTTGGGTGGTCGGTCACAGATACGCAGTATTTT.

The J gene is TRBJ2-7, the V gene TRBV12-5; 8 positions agree with TRBD1. J was trimmed by 2 bases and V by 5 bases; bases with no gene match: 11. Per the germline V gene, CDR1 is LGHNT and CDR2 is FRNRAP. The CDR3 contains 16 residues. The CDR3 protein is CASGPDRGLTAYEQYF. CDR3 nucleotides: TGTGCTAGTGGTCCCGACAGGGGACTCACAGCCTACGAGCAGTACTTC. Complete variable domain (other parts from reference TRBV12-5 and TRBJ2-7): DARVTQTPRHKVTEMGQEVTMRCQPILGHNTVFWYRQTMMQGLELLAYFRNRAPLDDSGMPKDRFSAEMPDATLATLKIQPSEPRDSAVYFCASGPDRGLTAYEQYFGPGTRLTVT.

This clone was observed once. The chain has TRBV6-1 and TRBJ2-7, with unresolved D. Trimming removed 5 bases at V and 0 bases at J, with 8 bases between. The CDR3 loop spans 13 amino acids. Looked up from germline, CDR1 is MNHNS and CDR2 is SASEGT. CDR3 residues: CASSTDTSYEQYF. The CDR3 region has the DNA TGTGCCAGCAGTACCGACACCTCCTACGAGCAGTACTTC.